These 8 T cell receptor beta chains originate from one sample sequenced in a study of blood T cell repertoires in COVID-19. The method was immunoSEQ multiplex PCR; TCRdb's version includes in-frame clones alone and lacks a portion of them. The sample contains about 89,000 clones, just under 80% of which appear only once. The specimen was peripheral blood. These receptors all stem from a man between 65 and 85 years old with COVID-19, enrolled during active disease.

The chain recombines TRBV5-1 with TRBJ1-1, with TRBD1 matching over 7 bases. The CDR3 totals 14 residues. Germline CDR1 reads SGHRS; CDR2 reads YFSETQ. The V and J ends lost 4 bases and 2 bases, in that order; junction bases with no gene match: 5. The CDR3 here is CASSPGQINTEAFF. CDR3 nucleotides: TGCGCCAGCAGCCCGGGACAGATTAACACTGAAGCTTTCTTT.

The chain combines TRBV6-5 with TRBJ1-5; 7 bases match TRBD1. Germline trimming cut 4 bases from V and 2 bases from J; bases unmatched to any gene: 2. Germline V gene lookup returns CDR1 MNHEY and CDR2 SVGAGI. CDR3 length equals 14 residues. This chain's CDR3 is CASSSQGGNQPQHF. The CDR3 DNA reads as TGTGCCAGCAGTTCCCAGGGGGGCAATCAGCCCCAGCATTTT.

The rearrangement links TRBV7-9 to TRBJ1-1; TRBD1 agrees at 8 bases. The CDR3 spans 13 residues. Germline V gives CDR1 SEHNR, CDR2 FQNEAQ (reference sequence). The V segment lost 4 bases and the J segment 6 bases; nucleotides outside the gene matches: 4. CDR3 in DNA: TGTGCCAGCAGCTCCAGACAGGGGTCTGAAGCTTTCTTT. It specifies CASSSRQGSEAFF. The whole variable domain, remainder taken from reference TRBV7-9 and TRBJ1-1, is DTGVSQNPRHKITKRGQNVTFRCDPISEHNRLYWYRQTLGQGPEFLTYFQNEAQLEKSRLLSDRFSAERPKGSFSTLEIQRTEQGDSAMYLCASSSRQGSEAFFGQGTRLTVV.

Written as DNA, the CDR3 is TGTGCCAGTAGTATGTGGGGGGCGAACACCGGGGAGCTGTTTTTT. Protein: CASSMWGANTGELFF. This sequence joins TRBV19 and TRBJ2-2, with D tentatively TRBD2 (6 bases). Trimming shortened V by 3 bases and J by 0 bases, and 8 bases separated the two germline ends. Germline assignment: CDR1 LNHDA and CDR2 SQIVND (reference sequence). This CDR3 comprises 15 residues.

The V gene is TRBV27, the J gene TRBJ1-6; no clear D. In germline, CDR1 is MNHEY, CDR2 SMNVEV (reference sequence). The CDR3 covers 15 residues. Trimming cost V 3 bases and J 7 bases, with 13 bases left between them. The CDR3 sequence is CASSFVGGLNSPLHF. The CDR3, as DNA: TGTGCCAGCAGTTTCGTTGGCGGACTGAATTCACCCCTCCACTTT.

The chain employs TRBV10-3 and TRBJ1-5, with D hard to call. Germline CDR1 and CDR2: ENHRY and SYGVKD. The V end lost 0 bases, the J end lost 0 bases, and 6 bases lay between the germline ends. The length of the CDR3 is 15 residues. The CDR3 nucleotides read TGTGCCATCAGTGAGTCTTCCCTTAGCAATCAGCCCCAGCATTTT. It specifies CAISESSLSNQPQHF.

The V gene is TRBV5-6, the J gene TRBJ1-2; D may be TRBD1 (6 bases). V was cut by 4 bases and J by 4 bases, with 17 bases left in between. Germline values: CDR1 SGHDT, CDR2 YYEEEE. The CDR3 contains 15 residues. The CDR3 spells CASSSDPGTSYGYTF. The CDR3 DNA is TGTGCCAGCAGCAGCGACCCCGGGACATCCTATGGCTACACCTTC.

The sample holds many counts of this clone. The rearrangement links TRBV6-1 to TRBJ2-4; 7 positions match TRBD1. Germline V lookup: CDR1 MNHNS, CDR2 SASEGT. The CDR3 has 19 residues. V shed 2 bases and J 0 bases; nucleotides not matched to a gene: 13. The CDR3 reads CASSEPRRTGQIAKNIQYF. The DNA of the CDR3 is TGTGCCAGCAGTGAACCCAGGAGGACAGGCCAAATAGCCAAAAACATTCAGTACTTC.